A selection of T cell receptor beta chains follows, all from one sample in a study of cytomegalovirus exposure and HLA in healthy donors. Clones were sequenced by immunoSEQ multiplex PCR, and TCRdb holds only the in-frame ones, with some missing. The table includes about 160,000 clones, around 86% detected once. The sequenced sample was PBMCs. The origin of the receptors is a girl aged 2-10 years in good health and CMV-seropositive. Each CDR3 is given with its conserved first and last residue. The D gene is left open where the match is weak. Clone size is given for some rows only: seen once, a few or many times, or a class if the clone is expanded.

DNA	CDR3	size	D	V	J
TGTGCCAGCAGTTTAAGCAGCCTAGCGGGGTTAAGCTACGAGCAGTACTTC	CASSLSSLAGLSYEQYF	NA	TRBD2	TRBV28	TRBJ2-7
TGCAGCGGGGACAGGGTGAACACTGAAGCTTTCTTT	CSGDRVNTEAFF	NA	TRBD1	TRBV29-1	TRBJ1-1
TGCAGCGTCTGGACTAGCGGGAGTGGTGCCTACAATGAGCAGTTCTTC	CSVWTSGSGAYNEQFF	NA	TRBD2	TRBV29-1	TRBJ2-1
TGCGCCAGCAGCCTTTATCCCCGTGGACAGATCGAAAAACTGTTTTTT	CASSLYPRGQIEKLFF	NA	NA	TRBV4-1	TRBJ1-4
TGCGCCAGCAGCTTGGCCCTTGGCACAGATACGCAGTATTTT	CASSLALGTDTQYF	NA	NA	TRBV5-1	TRBJ2-3
TGTGCCAGCAGCTGGATTAAAAGGGAGAGCACAGATACGCAGTATTTT	CASSWIKRESTDTQYF	NA	NA	TRBV5-6	TRBJ2-3
TGTGCCAGCAGCCCGGCGACAGGGGGCTACGAGCAGTACTTC	CASSPATGGYEQYF	NA	TRBD1	TRBV9	TRBJ2-7
TGTGCCAGCAGCGGAGGGTGGGAAACAGATACGCAGTATTTT	CASSGGWETDTQYF	NA	NA	TRBV9	TRBJ2-3
TGTGCCAGCAGCACAAAAAGACAGGGATACTCCTACAATGAGCAGTTCTTC	CASSTKRQGYSYNEQFF	NA	TRBD1	TRBV28	TRBJ2-1
TGCAGTGCTAGATTATACAATGAGCAGTTCTTC	CSARLYNEQFF	NA	NA	TRBV20-1	TRBJ2-1
TGTGCCAGCAGCTTAGATACAGGGGGGGAAGCTTTCTTT	CASSLDTGGEAFF	NA	TRBD1	TRBV7-6	TRBJ1-1
TGCGCCAGCAGCTTGGCCGGGTGGCAGACCCGGAACAATGAGCAGTTCTTC	CASSLAGWQTRNNEQFF	NA	NA	TRBV5-1	TRBJ2-1
TGTGCCACCAGCAGAGGCAGGGGCGGGTACGAGCAGTACTTC	CATSRGRGGYEQYF	NA	NA	TRBV15	TRBJ2-7
TGTGCCAGCAGCTTCGGTCAGGGGATCTACGAGCAGTACTTC	CASSFGQGIYEQYF	NA	NA	TRBV5-6	TRBJ2-7
TGTTCCAGCAGTCGGGGGGCCTACGAGCAGTACTTC	CSSSRGAYEQYF	NA	TRBD2	TRBV7-9	TRBJ2-7
TGTGCCAGCAGCCCCTACTTGACTAGCGGGGCGAACACCGGGGAGCTGTTTTTT	CASSPYLTSGANTGELFF	NA	TRBD2	TRBV7-3	TRBJ2-2
TGTGCCAGCAGCCCCCGTCTTCGGCCCAGCGGGAGTCTCCCCGGGGAGCTGTTTTTT	CASSPRLRPSGSLPGELFF	NA	TRBD2	TRBV9	TRBJ2-2
TGCGCCAGCAGCGCTAGCGGGAGAGCTACATACGAGCAGTACTTC	CASSASGRATYEQYF	NA	TRBD2	TRBV5-1	TRBJ2-7
TGCGCCAGCAGCTTGGAGGGACTAGCGGGAGCTCCCGGAGAGCTGTTTTTT	CASSLEGLAGAPGELFF	NA	TRBD2	TRBV5-1	TRBJ2-2
TGTGCCAGCAGTGAGTGGGACTATTCGCCCGAGCAGTACTTC	CASSEWDYSPEQYF	NA	TRBD2	TRBV2	TRBJ2-7
TGTGCCAGCAGCTTAAATATCCCCGGGGAGCTGTTTTTT	CASSLNIPGELFF	few	NA	TRBV7-6	TRBJ2-2
TGCGCCAGCAGACGCACAGGGGGCTCCGAAGCTTTCTTT	CASRRTGGSEAFF	NA	TRBD1	TRBV5-1	TRBJ1-1
TGTGCCAGCAGCTTAGGTGCAGGGGGCAAAGCTTTCTTT	CASSLGAGGKAFF	NA	TRBD1	TRBV7-8	TRBJ1-1
TGTGCCAGCAGCATAGGACTAGTTGGGAACGAGCAGTACTTC	CASSIGLVGNEQYF	NA	TRBD2	TRBV7-8	TRBJ2-7
TGCAGCGTTGAAGATGGACAATACTACGAGCAGTACTTC	CSVEDGQYYEQYF	NA	NA	TRBV29-1	TRBJ2-7
TGTGCCACCGCAGACACCGGGACTAGTTTCTACGAGCAGTACTTC	CATADTGTSFYEQYF	once	TRBD2	TRBV19	TRBJ2-7
TGTGCCAGCAGCGCTATTCCTAGCGGGGGACTTTACAATGAGCAGTTCTTC	CASSAIPSGGLYNEQFF	NA	TRBD2	TRBV9	TRBJ2-1
TGCGCCAGCAGCCAAGAAGGCAGCCTTGGAGGAGGACCCCAGCATTTT	CASSQEGSLGGGPQHF	NA	NA	TRBV4-1	TRBJ1-5
TGTGCCAGCAGCTTAGATCTAAACGGGGAGCTGTTTTTT	CASSLDLNGELFF	NA	NA	TRBV11-2	TRBJ2-2
TGCGCCAGCAGCCTAACCCGACTAGCGTCAAACCCCTACGAGCAGTACTTC	CASSLTRLASNPYEQYF	few	TRBD2	TRBV4-1	TRBJ2-7
TGTGCCACCAAGAGGTGGGTTGGCACAGATACGCAGTATTTT	CATKRWVGTDTQYF	NA	NA	TRBV28	TRBJ2-3
TGTGCCAGCAGCACCCGGGACAACAACTACGAGCAGTACTTC	CASSTRDNNYEQYF	NA	NA	TRBV9	TRBJ2-7
TGTGCCAGCAAACAGGGACAGGGTTATGGCTACACCTTC	CASKQGQGYGYTF	NA	TRBD1	TRBV28	TRBJ1-2
TGTGCCAGCAGTTACTCCGCACAGGGGTACCACGAGCAGTACTTC	CASSYSAQGYHEQYF	NA	TRBD1	TRBV6-5	TRBJ2-7
TGTGCCTGTACCTTCAGGGGGTACAATGAAAAACTGTTTTTT	CACTFRGYNEKLFF	NA	TRBD1	TRBV30	TRBJ1-4
TGTGCCAGCTCACCAGGGGAGAAGACCTACAATGAGCAGTTCTTC	CASSPGEKTYNEQFF	NA	NA	TRBV18	TRBJ2-1
TGCAGCGTGGACCTTTGGACAGGTACTGAAGCTTTCTTT	CSVDLWTGTEAFF	once	TRBD1	TRBV29-1	TRBJ1-1
TGTGCCAGCAGTGATAGTGGGCATCAAGAGACCCAGTACTTC	CASSDSGHQETQYF	NA	NA	TRBV2	TRBJ2-5
TGTGCCAGCAGCGTTTCTAGCACAGATACGCAGTATTTT	CASSVSSTDTQYF	once	NA	TRBV9	TRBJ2-3
TGTGCCAGCCGAGAGAGGACGGGGTCCTCCTACGAGCAGTACTTC	CASRERTGSSYEQYF	NA	NA	TRBV2	TRBJ2-7
TGCGCCAGCAGCTTGGGGGACAGGGGGACTGAAAAACTGTTTTTT	CASSLGDRGTEKLFF	NA	TRBD1	TRBV5-1	TRBJ1-4
TGTGCCAGCAGTTCCGGACTAGCGGGCTCCCTATCCAAAAACATTCAGTACTTC	CASSSGLAGSLSKNIQYF	NA	TRBD2	TRBV28	TRBJ2-4
TGCGCCAGCAGCCCCGGGACAGGGTTCCCCTTCGCCTATTTC	CASSPGTGFPFAYF	NA	TRBD1	TRBV5-1	TRBJ2-7
TGTGCCAGCAGTTTTCTATCCTACAATGAGCAGTTCTTC	CASSFLSYNEQFF	few	NA	TRBV27	TRBJ2-1
TGTGCCAGCATCTTTGCAGATACGCAGTATTTT	CASIFADTQYF	NA	NA	TRBV28	TRBJ2-3
TGTGCCAGTAGTATATCCCTAACAGGGGAGAGCAATCAGCCCCAGCATTTT	CASSISLTGESNQPQHF	NA	TRBD1	TRBV19	TRBJ1-5
TGTGCCAGCAGCCATTTAAGCGGGAAAGAGACCCAGTACTTC	CASSHLSGKETQYF	NA	TRBD2	TRBV14	TRBJ2-5